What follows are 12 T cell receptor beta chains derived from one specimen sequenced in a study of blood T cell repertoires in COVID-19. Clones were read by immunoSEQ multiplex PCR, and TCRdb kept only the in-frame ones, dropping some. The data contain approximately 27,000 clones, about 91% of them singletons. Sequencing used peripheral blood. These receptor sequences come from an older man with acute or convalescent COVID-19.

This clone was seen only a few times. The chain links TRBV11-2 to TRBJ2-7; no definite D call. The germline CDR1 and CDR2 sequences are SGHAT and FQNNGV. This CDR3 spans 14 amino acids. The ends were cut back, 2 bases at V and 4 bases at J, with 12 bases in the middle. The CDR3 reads CASSLTPAGYEQYF. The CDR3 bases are TGTGCCAGCAGCTTAACCCCGGCAGGTTACGAGCAGTACTTC.

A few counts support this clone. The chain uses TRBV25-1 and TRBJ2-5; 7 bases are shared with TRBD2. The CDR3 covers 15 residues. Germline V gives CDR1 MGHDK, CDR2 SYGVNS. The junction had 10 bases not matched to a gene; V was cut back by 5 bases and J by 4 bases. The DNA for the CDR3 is TGTGCCAGCAGTTCCATGAGGGAGGGACGAGAGACCCAGTACTTC. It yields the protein CASSSMREGRETQYF.

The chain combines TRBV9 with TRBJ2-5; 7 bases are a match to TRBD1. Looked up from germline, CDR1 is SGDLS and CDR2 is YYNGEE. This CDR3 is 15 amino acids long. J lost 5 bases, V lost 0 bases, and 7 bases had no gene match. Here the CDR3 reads CASSVGGQMGETQYF. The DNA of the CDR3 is TGTGCCAGCAGCGTAGGGGGACAGATGGGGGAGACCCAGTACTTC.

The DNA of the CDR3 is TGTGCAGGGGGGGGGTACAATCAGCCCCAGCATTTT. As protein: CAGGGYNQPQHF. This rearrangement joins TRBV28 to TRBJ1-5; D is possibly TRBD1 (6 bases). CDR3 length: 12 amino acids. CDR1 is MDHEN and CDR2 is SYDVKM in the germline V gene.

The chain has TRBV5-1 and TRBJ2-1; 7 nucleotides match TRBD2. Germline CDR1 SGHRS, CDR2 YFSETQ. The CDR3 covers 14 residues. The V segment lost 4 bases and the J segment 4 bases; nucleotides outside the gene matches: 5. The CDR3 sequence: CASSGAGAYNEQFF. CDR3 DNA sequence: TGCGCCAGCAGCGGTGCGGGAGCTTACAATGAGCAGTTCTTC.

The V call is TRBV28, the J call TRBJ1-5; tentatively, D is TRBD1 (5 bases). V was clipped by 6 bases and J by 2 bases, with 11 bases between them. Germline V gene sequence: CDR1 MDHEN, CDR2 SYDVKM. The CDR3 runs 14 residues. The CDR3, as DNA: TGTGCCAGCAGAGAAGGGGCGGGCAATCAGCCCCAGCATTTT. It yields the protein CASREGAGNQPQHF.

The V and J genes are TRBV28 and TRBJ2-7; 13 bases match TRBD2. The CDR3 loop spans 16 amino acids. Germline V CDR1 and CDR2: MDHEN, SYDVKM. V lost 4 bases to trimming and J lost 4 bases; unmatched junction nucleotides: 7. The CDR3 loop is CASSSLLAGGPYEQYF. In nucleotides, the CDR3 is TGTGCCAGCAGTTCGCTACTAGCGGGAGGGCCTTACGAGCAGTACTTC.

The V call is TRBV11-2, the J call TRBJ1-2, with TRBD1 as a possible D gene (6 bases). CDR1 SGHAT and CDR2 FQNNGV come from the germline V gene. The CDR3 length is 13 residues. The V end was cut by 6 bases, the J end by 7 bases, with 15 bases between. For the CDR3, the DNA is TGTGCCAGCAGGCCCAATACAGGGACTGGCTACACCTTC. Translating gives CASRPNTGTGYTF. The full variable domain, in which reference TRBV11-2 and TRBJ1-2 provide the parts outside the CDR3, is EAGVAQSPRYKIIEKRQSVAFWCNPISGHATLYWYQQILGQGPKLLIQFQNNGVVDDSQLPKDRFSAERLKGVDSTLKIQPAKLEDSAVYLCASRPNTGTGYTFGSGTRLTVV.

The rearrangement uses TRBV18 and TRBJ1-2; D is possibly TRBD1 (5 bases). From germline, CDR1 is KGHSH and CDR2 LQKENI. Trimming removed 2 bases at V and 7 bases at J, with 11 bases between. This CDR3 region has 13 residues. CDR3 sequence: CASSPAGGTGYTF. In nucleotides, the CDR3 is TGTGCCAGCTCACCAGCAGGAGGGACTGGCTACACCTTC. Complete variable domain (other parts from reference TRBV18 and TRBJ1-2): NAGVMQNPRHLVRRRGQEARLRCSPMKGHSHVYWYRQLPEEGLKFMVYLQKENIIDESGMPKERFSAEFPKEGPSILRIQQVVRGDSAAYFCASSPAGGTGYTFGSGTRLTVV.

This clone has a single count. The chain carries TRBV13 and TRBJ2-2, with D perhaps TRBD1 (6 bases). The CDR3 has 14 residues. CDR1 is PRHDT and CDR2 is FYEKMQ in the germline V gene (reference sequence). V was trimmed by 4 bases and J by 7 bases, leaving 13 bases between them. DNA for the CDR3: TGTGCCAGCAGCTCCCCCAGGGGAGTCGGGGAGCTGTTTTTT. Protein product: CASSSPRGVGELFF. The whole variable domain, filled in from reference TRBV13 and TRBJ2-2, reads AAGVIQSPRHLIKEKRETATLKCYPIPRHDTVYWYQQGPGQDPQFLISFYEKMQSDKGSIPDRFSAQQFSDYHSELNMSSLELGDSALYFCASSSPRGVGELFFGEGSRLTVL.

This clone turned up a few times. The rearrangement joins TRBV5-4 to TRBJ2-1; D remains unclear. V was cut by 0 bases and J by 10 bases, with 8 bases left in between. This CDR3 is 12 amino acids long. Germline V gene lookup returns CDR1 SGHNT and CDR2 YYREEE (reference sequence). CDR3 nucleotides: TGTGCCAGCAGCTTGGCGGGTGGCGAGCAGTTCTTC. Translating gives CASSLAGGEQFF.

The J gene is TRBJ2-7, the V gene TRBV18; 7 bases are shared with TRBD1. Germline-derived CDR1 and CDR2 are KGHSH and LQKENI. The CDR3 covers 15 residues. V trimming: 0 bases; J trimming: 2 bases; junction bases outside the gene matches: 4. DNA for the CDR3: TGTGCCAGCTCACCACCTTCCACAGGGGCCTACGAGCAGTACTTC. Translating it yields CASSPPSTGAYEQYF.